The 5 T cell receptor beta chains below were found in one sample sequenced in a study of blood T cell repertoires in COVID-19. The table came from immunoSEQ multiplex PCR; TCRdb's copy has only in-frame clones and leaves some out. The data show a few hundred thousand clones, 88% seen once. What was sequenced was peripheral blood. These receptors were taken from a man aged 55-75 years who had recovered from COVID-19.

In its sample, this clone was seen once. The chain links TRBV24-1 to TRBJ2-7; 10 positions match TRBD1. Germline assignment: CDR1 KGHDR and CDR2 SFDVKD. CDR3 length equals 16 residues. Trimming removed 4 bases from V and 3 bases from J; junction bases left unmatched: 8. The CDR3 bases are TGTGCCACCAGTGAGCAAACCGGGACAGGGGACTACGAGCAGTACTTC. This gives the protein CATSEQTGTGDYEQYF.

The rearrangement links TRBV6-6 to TRBJ2-2; TRBD1 matches at 8 bases. Trimming at V came to 6 bases and at J to 8 bases, leaving 5 bases not matched to a gene. This CDR3 is 13 amino acids long. Germline CDR1 reads MNHNY; CDR2 reads SVGAGI (reference sequence). The DNA of the CDR3 is TGTGCCAGCAGCCGCAGGGGGCCTGGGGAGCTGTTTTTT. Protein product: CASSRRGPGELFF.

The gene calls are TRBV25-1 and TRBJ1-4; perhaps TRBD1 as D (5 bases). The CDR3 covers 15 residues. V shed 2 bases and J shed 8 bases, with 15 bases lying between them. In germline, CDR1 is MGHDK, CDR2 SYGVNS. CDR3 region: CASSEGTSWAEKLFF. In DNA, the CDR3 is TGTGCCAGCAGTGAAGGGACTTCATGGGCGGAAAAACTGTTTTTT.

The chain has TRBV13 and TRBJ2-1; possibly TRBD2 for D (7 bases). There are 14 residues in the CDR3. Deletions cut 8 bases from V and 9 bases from J, with 20 bases between. CDR1 PRHDT and CDR2 FYEKMQ come from the germline V gene (reference sequence). The CDR3 is CASSLPGGGLEQFF. CDR3 DNA: TGTGCCAGCTCCCTTCCTGGGGGGGGGCTTGAGCAGTTCTTC.

CDR3 region: CASAPRGGGPTDTQYF. In nucleotides, the CDR3 is TGTGCCAGCGCCCCTAGGGGGGGAGGCCCGACAGATACGCAGTATTTT. J is TRBJ2-3 and V is TRBV27, with D possibly matching TRBD2 (7 bases). The germline V and J ends were trimmed by 8 bases and 3 bases, with 21 bases remaining between them. Looked up from germline, CDR1 is MNHEY and CDR2 is SMNVEV (reference sequence). There are 16 residues in the CDR3.